A selection of T cell receptor beta chains follows, all from one sample in a study of shared clonotypes between healthy human individuals. This table comes from immunoSEQ multiplex PCR, and its TCRdb copy is limited to in-frame clones, with some not included. The sample lists hundreds of thousands of clones, 70% to 80% occurring once. The sample consisted of PBMCs. The receptors originated from a woman in her 40s in good health. Some clones in this sample may be carry-over from other donors' samples. The CDR3 runs from the conserved cysteine through the conserved F or W. The D gene is left open where the match is weak.

>TRBV28|TRBJ2-5|NA
CASSSRLKVWGETQYF
>TRBV7-2|TRBJ1-2|NA
CASSLAGRVAGYTF
>TRBV9|TRBJ2-5|TRBD1
CASSSWTGEQETQYF
>TRBV6-6|TRBJ1-1|TRBD1
CASRTSGQGAGTEAFF
>TRBV7-8|TRBJ1-1|NA
CASSFTVSVTEAFF
>TRBV5-1|TRBJ2-7|TRBD1
CASSPDRGYYEQYF
>TRBV23-1|TRBJ1-2|TRBD1
CASSPETGGRYGYTF
>TRBV9|TRBJ2-1|NA
CASSARPVSYNEQFF
>TRBV7-3|TRBJ2-7|TRBD2
CASSRTSGSYEQYF
>TRBV28|TRBJ2-7|NA
CASSFGTSYEQYF
>TRBV7-2|TRBJ2-2|NA
CASSVQLDTGELFF
>TRBV4-2|TRBJ2-7|NA
CASSQEIDSSYEQYF
>TRBV10-3|TRBJ1-5|TRBD1
CAISPGGQGLQPQHF
>TRBV27|TRBJ1-1|TRBD1
CASSVHRGENTEAFF
>TRBV5-4|TRBJ2-5|NA
CASSQPSLETQYF
>TRBV28|TRBJ2-7|TRBD2
CASSLGGLEVYEQYF
>TRBV7-8|TRBJ2-5|TRBD1
CASRLMGQVLETQYF
>TRBV5-6|TRBJ1-3|TRBD1
CASSHRGRSGNTIYF
>TRBV18|TRBJ2-1|NA
CASRPRQNYNEQFF
>TRBV7-3|TRBJ2-1|TRBD2
CASSLTGTSGRNEQFF
>TRBV6-6|TRBJ1-1|TRBD1
CASTYDRGSTEAFF
>TRBV30|TRBJ1-3|NA
CAWSTGISGNTIYF
>TRBV29-1|TRBJ2-1|NA
CSAPAGNEQFF